These 5 T cell receptor beta chains were all obtained from the same sample, sequenced in a study of OX40 agonist ivuxolimab in advanced cancers. The method was immunoSEQ multiplex PCR; TCRdb's version includes in-frame clones alone and lacks a portion of them. This table has around 75,000 clones, about 90% appearing once. This specimen consisted of CD4+ or CD8+ T cells sorted from blood, obtained in a trial of the OX40 agonist ivuxolimab. Source of these receptors: an adult with an advanced solid tumor such as melanoma, head and neck, liver or kidney cancer.

With respect to this clone: Sequence at one end of the junction differs from germline and may be a read error. This chain links TRBV5-1 with TRBJ2-7; D is perhaps TRBD2 (5 bases). The CDR3 has 13 residues. From germline, CDR1 is SGHRS and CDR2 YFSETQ. The CDR3 sequence: CASSLRELANWHF. In DNA, the CDR3 is TGCGCCAGCAGCTTAAGGGAGCTCGCTAACTGGCACTTC.

This chain connects TRBV9 to TRBJ1-3, with D unresolved. This CDR3 comprises 13 residues. Germline values: CDR1 SGDLS, CDR2 YYNGEE. Trimming cost V 4 bases and J 1 base, with 6 bases left between them. The CDR3 here is CASSSGSGNTIYF. The CDR3 DNA sequence: TGTGCCAGCAGCTCGGGGTCTGGAAACACCATATATTTT.

The CDR3 DNA is TGTGCCACCGGCGAGTCCCAGCATTTT. Protein product: CATGESQHF. The chain has TRBV6-6 and TRBJ1-5; D is uncertain. The CDR3 contains 9 residues. The germline gives CDR1 MNHNY, CDR2 SVGAGI (reference sequence). The V and J ends lost 10 bases and 11 bases respectively, with 9 bases between them.

The gene calls are TRBV19 and TRBJ2-3; no clear D. CDR1 and CDR2 (germline): LNHDA, SQIVND (reference sequence). Trimming left V 4 bases short and J 2 bases short, with 4 bases between. The CDR3 contains 12 residues. This CDR3 is CASSTTTDTQYF. CDR3 nucleotide sequence: TGTGCCAGTAGTACAACCACAGATACGCAGTATTTT. Combining the CDR3 with reference TRBV19 and TRBJ2-3 gives the whole variable domain DGGITQSPKYLFRKEGQNVTLSCEQNLNHDAMYWYRQDPGQGLRLIYYSQIVNDFQKGDIAEGYSVSREKKESFPLTVTSAQKNPTAFYLCASSTTTDTQYFGPGTRLTVL.

The V and J genes are TRBV10-3 and TRBJ2-5; D uncertain. Per germline, CDR1 ENHRY and CDR2 SYGVKD. The CDR3 has 13 residues. Between the trimmed V and J ends, which lost 8 bases and 3 bases, there was a span of 13 bases. CDR3 sequence: CAIADHTEETQYF. CDR3 in DNA: TGTGCCATCGCGGATCATACAGAAGAGACCCAGTACTTC.